This T cell receptor beta chain was recovered during a study of OX40 agonist ivuxolimab in advanced cancers. CDR3 size: 16 residues. V was clipped by 4 bases and J by 4 bases; unmatched bases: 11. Germline-derived CDR1 and CDR2 are SGHTA and FQGNSA. Profiling relied on immunoSEQ multiplex PCR, and the TCRdb table lists in-frame clones only, not all of them. The table records tens of thousands of clones, over 75% of them present only once. The material was CD4+ or CD8+ T cells sorted from blood, obtained in a trial of the OX40 agonist ivuxolimab. The clonotype comes from an adult with an advanced solid tumor such as melanoma, head and neck, liver or kidney cancer. The J gene is TRBJ1-1, the V gene TRBV7-2, with 8 bases that match TRBD1. The CDR3 DNA reads TGTGCCAGCAGCTCCCTACTCGCAGGGGGCGGCACTGAAGCTTTCTTT. This encodes CASSSLLAGGGTEAFF.